Listed here are 30 T cell receptor beta chains from one sample, sequenced in a study of CD8+CD57+ T cells in acquired aplastic anemia. According to the study, genomic DNA was the template for TCR beta VDJ and CDR3 profiling. TCRdb independently ran MiXCR on the reads; one entry per CDR3 protein. Among some 120,000 distinct CDR3 sequences listed, about half were seen once. The sequenced sample consisted of sorted CD4+, CD8+, or CD8+CD57+ T cells (not recorded which) from PBMCs. The source is a human donor in good health, serving as a control.

The CDR3 loop is CASSRTSGGNTGELFF. CDR3 DNA sequence: TGTGCCAGCAGTCGGACTAGCGGGGGGAACACCGGGGAGCTGTTTTTT. The gene calls are TRBV12-3 or TRBV12-4 and TRBJ2-2, with 13 bases fitting TRBD2. There are 16 residues in the CDR3. The V and J ends lost 5 bases and 1 base, in that order; junction bases with no gene match: 1.

This clonotype was detected many times. The chain links TRBV20-1 to TRBJ1-4; D gene uncertain. Germline values: CDR1 DFQATT, CDR2 SNEGSKA (reference sequence). V was trimmed by 0 bases and J by 8 bases, leaving 19 bases between them. The CDR3 extends over 16 amino acids. CDR3 DNA: TGCAGTGCTAGAGACCTCACTAGACATCCTAGCGAAAAACTGTTTTTT. Translating it yields CSARDLTRHPSEKLFF.

As concerns this clonotype: One end of the junction does not line up with germline, which may come from a read error. The chain employs TRBV24-1 and TRBJ2-3, with D uncertain. The CDR3 spans 12 residues. Germline values: CDR1 KGHDR, CDR2 SFDVKD. The CDR3 here is CATKDVTDTQRF. CDR3 coding DNA: TGTGCCACCAAGGATGTCACAGATACGCAGCGTTTT.

Points on this clonotype: A much larger clone differs from this one at a single base, so this may be a read error. The V and J genes are TRBV3-1 and TRBJ1-3; the D gene is possibly TRBD1 (6 bases). CDR3 size: 13 residues. The germline V gene has CDR1 LGHDT and CDR2 YNNKEL (reference sequence). CDR3 DNA sequence: TGTGCCAGCGGACAGCAATCTGGAAGCACCATATATTTT. Translation gives CASGQQSGSTIYF.

The V and J genes are TRBV5-1 and TRBJ2-7, with 10 bases that match TRBD1. CDR3 length: 14 residues. V shed 4 bases, J shed 5 bases, and the junction held 6 bases outside the gene matches. The germline CDR1 and CDR2 sequences are SGHRS and YFSETQ. CDR3 nucleotide sequence: TGCGCCAGCAGCATGACGGACAGGGGGGACGAGCAGTACTTC. This sequence encodes CASSMTDRGDEQYF.

The J gene is TRBJ2-7, the V gene TRBV7-9; 12 bases are a match to TRBD1. Germline CDR1 reads SEHNR; CDR2 reads FQNEAQ (reference sequence). Losses at the gene ends were 9 bases for V and 9 bases for J; bases not matched to a gene: 6. This CDR3 is 12 amino acids long. In nucleotides, the CDR3 is TGTGCCAGTGGGACAGGGGGCGTTGGGCAGTACTTC. The encoded protein is CASGTGGVGQYF.

V usage is TRBV7-2 and J usage is TRBJ1-5; D gene ambiguous. The V end lost 4 bases, the J end lost 8 bases, and 12 bases lay between the germline ends. CDR3 size: 13 residues. Per the germline V gene, CDR1 is SGHTA and CDR2 is FQGNSA. The CDR3 protein is CASSYNPGEPQHF. The CDR3 DNA is TGTGCCAGCAGCTACAACCCGGGAGAGCCCCAGCATTTT.

V is TRBV2 and J is TRBJ2-5; TRBD2 agrees at 8 bases. The CDR3 contains 13 residues. Trimming at V came to 7 bases and at J to 5 bases, leaving 6 bases not matched to a gene. Per the germline V gene, CDR1 is SNHLY and CDR2 is FYNNEI. This CDR3 is CASMSGGRETQYF. The CDR3 region has the DNA TGTGCCAGCATGAGCGGGGGAAGGGAGACCCAGTACTTC.

V is TRBV7-2 and J is TRBJ2-5; 7 bases map to TRBD1. CDR3 size: 14 residues. The ends lost 8 bases at V and 1 base at J; junction bases unmatched: 7. Per germline, CDR1 SGHTA and CDR2 FQGNSA. CDR3 protein: CASGRGLAQETQYF. CDR3 nucleotides: TGTGCCAGCGGAAGGGGGCTTGCCCAAGAGACCCAGTACTTC.

This chain connects TRBV30 to TRBJ1-6, with 9 bases that match TRBD1. With V trimmed by 4 bases and J by 8 bases, 6 bases remained unmatched. The CDR3 runs 14 residues. Germline CDR1 reads GTSNPN; CDR2 reads SVGIG (reference sequence). CDR3: CAWTVTGGDSPLHF. The CDR3 DNA reads TGTGCCTGGACCGTGACAGGGGGGGATTCACCCCTCCACTTT.

This chain uses TRBV24-1 with TRBJ2-3; D is undetermined. The germline gives CDR1 KGHDR, CDR2 SFDVKD. The CDR3 is made up of 15 amino acids. The ends were cut back, 5 bases at V and 1 base at J, with 12 bases in the middle. The CDR3 DNA reads as TGTGCCACCAGTGCTTCAGGACGGGGCACAGATACGCAGTATTTT. It codes for CATSASGRGTDTQYF.

The rearrangement joins TRBV25-1 to TRBJ1-6; the D gene is possibly TRBD1 (6 bases). V shed 6 bases and J shed 9 bases, with 15 bases lying between them. Germline CDR1 and CDR2: MGHDK and SYGVNS. CDR3 length: 14 amino acids. The CDR3 loop is CASSSAGGTSPLHF. DNA of the CDR3: TGTGCCAGCAGCTCAGCGGGGGGCACTTCACCCCTCCACTTT. Variable domain in full (rest from reference TRBV25-1 and TRBJ1-6): EADIYQTPRYLVIGTGKKITLECSQTMGHDKMYWYQQDPGMELHLIHYSYGVNSTEKGDLSSESTVSRIRTEHFPLTLESARPSHTSQYLCASSSAGGTSPLHFGNGTRLTVT.

This clonotype has a count of ten or more. This rearrangement joins TRBV11-2 to TRBJ1-2; maybe TRBD1 (5 bases). The germline V gene encodes CDR1 SGHAT and CDR2 FQNNGV. The CDR3 consists of 13 residues. With 3 bases removed from V and 8 bases from J, the gap between germline ends came to 13 bases. In nucleotides, the CDR3 is TGTGCCAGCAGCTTCCAGGGCAAAGGAGGCTACACCTTC. It encodes CASSFQGKGGYTF.

Details on this clonotype: A much larger clone lies one base from this, so it may be a read error. The chain couples TRBV18 to TRBJ2-7, with 8 bases matching TRBD1. The CDR3 loop spans 16 amino acids. Per germline, CDR1 KGHSH and CDR2 LQKENI. CDR3 DNA: TGTGCCAGCCCACCACCGACAGGGGTTAACCCCTACGAGCAGTACTTC. Its protein product is CASPPPTGVNPYEQYF.

The chain uses TRBV4-2 and TRBJ1-2, with a tentative D call TRBD1 (5 bases). The CDR3 spans 13 residues. Germline V lookup: CDR1 LGHNA, CDR2 YNFKEQ. The V end was cut by 0 bases, the J end by 7 bases, with 9 bases between. The CDR3 loop reads CASSQEVGVGYTF. DNA of the CDR3: TGTGCCAGCAGCCAAGAGGTGGGGGTTGGCTACACCTTC.

This clonotype was seen ten or more times. The V gene is TRBV4-3, the J gene TRBJ1-2, with D possibly TRBD1 on 6 matching bases. The V gene lost 4 bases and the J gene lost 2 bases, with 14 bases spanning the gap. Looked up from germline, CDR1 is LGHNA and CDR2 is YSLEER. The CDR3 contains 15 residues. The CDR3 reads CASSPRDNKNYGYTF. CDR3 DNA: TGCGCCAGCAGCCCCCGGGACAACAAGAACTATGGCTACACCTTC.

This clonotype occurred many times. The chain links TRBV11-1 to TRBJ2-3, with a tentative D call TRBD2 (6 bases). This CDR3 is built from 15 residues. Trimming removed 5 bases from V and 4 bases from J, with 16 bases in between. The V gene's germline CDR1 is SGHAT and CDR2 FQDESV (reference sequence). The CDR3 coding sequence is TGTGCCAGCAGCCGTGATCGGGACTCATCAGATACGCAGTATTTT. Protein product: CASSRDRDSSDTQYF.

This chain connects TRBV2 to TRBJ2-7, with D perhaps given as TRBD1 or TRBD2 (5 bases each). The V gene's germline CDR1 is SNHLY and CDR2 FYNNEI. V lost 6 bases, J lost 5 bases, and 11 bases lay in between. There are 12 residues in the CDR3. CDR3 sequence: CASRSGGNEQYV. CDR3 in DNA: TGTGCCAGCAGGAGTGGGGGAAACGAGCAGTACGTC.

Comment on this clonotype: The junction does not match germline at one end; this may be a read error. This rearrangement joins TRBV10-3 to TRBJ1-1; D may be TRBD1 (6 bases). This CDR3 contains 15 residues. CDR1 is ENHRY and CDR2 is SYGVKD in the germline V gene. CDR3 DNA sequence: TGTGCCAGCAGTTCGGGGGCGCGGGTCGACACTGAAGCTTTCTTT. It translates to CASSSGARVDTEAFF.

This clonotype was detected many times. The chain links TRBV12-3 or TRBV12-4 to TRBJ2-5; 7 bases are a match to TRBD1. The CDR3 contains 16 residues. V shed 6 bases, J shed 0 bases, and the junction held 10 bases outside the gene matches. The CDR3 nucleotides are TGTGCCAGCAGCTCCCCACAGGGGATAAACCAAGAGACCCAGTACTTC. Amino acid sequence: CASSSPQGINQETQYF.

In this sample, this clonotype turned up many times. The chain joins TRBV6-1 to TRBJ1-1; no definite D call. V was pared by 6 bases and J by 0 bases, with 14 bases between. The CDR3 sequence is 15 residues long. Germline V CDR1 and CDR2: MNHNS, SASEGT. The DNA for the CDR3 is TGTGCCAGCAGACTCGCGACATCCCTGAACACTGAAGCTTTCTTT. Its protein product is CASRLATSLNTEAFF.

CDR3 sequence reads: CASSPGPPNNEQFF. CDR3 bases: TGTGCCAGTAGCCCGGGACCTCCCAACAATGAGCAGTTCTTC. This chain uses TRBV19 with TRBJ2-1; either TRBD1 or TRBD2 may fit D (5 bases each). CDR1 LNHDA and CDR2 SQIVND come from the germline V gene (reference sequence). Trimming left V 6 bases short and J 5 bases short, with 14 bases between. The CDR3 spans 14 residues.

This clonotype was recorded at least ten times. This sequence joins TRBV4-2 and TRBJ2-3, with D uncertain. Looked up from germline, CDR1 is LGHNA and CDR2 is YNFKEQ. V shed 4 bases and J shed 2 bases, with 16 bases lying between them. The CDR3 totals 16 residues. The CDR3 loop is CASSLRPRPSTDTQYF. In DNA form, the CDR3 reads TGTGCCAGCAGCCTTCGACCCCGTCCCTCCACAGATACGCAGTATTTT.

This clonotype turned up a few times. This sequence joins TRBV11-2 and TRBJ2-1; no clear D. CDR3 length: 16 residues. The V end was cut by 5 bases, the J end by 3 bases, with 17 bases between. The germline V gene encodes CDR1 SGHAT and CDR2 FQNNGV. Here the CDR3 DNA reads TGTGCCAGCAGCGGCACCCCCCCGCCGGTCTACAATGAGCAGTTCTTC. Translating it yields CASSGTPPPVYNEQFF.

The table lists this clonotype with many counts. A clone one base away is much larger, so this may be a read error. The rearrangement links TRBV7-2 to TRBJ2-5, with 8 bases aligning to TRBD2. The CDR3 contains 15 residues. CDR1 is SGHTA and CDR2 is FQGNSA in the germline V gene. The CDR3 region has the DNA TGTGCCGGCAGCGCGGTGGGACTAGAGCGGGAGACCCAGTACTTC. This translates into CAGSAVGLERETQYF.

This clonotype was counted between two and nine times. The CDR3 protein is CASSLMPGQGGNEQFF. Written as DNA, the CDR3 is TGTGCCAGCAGCCTGATGCCGGGACAGGGGGGCAATGAGCAGTTCTTC. The chain carries TRBV7-6 and TRBJ2-1, with 11 bases matching TRBD1. The junction had 9 bases not matched to a gene; V was cut back by 5 bases and J by 6 bases. The CDR3 has 16 residues. Per germline, CDR1 SGHVS and CDR2 FNYEAQ.

With regard to this clonotype: The missing conserved phenylalanine or tryptophan at the end of this CDR3 makes a read error likely. CDR3 DNA sequence: TGTGCCAGCAGAGCGACTAGCGGGGGAGAGACCCAGTACTCC. Translation: CASRATSGGETQYS. This chain links TRBV2 with TRBJ2-5, with TRBD2 identical over 12 bases. Unmatched junction bases numbered 3, after V lost 6 bases and J lost 4 bases. The germline V gene encodes CDR1 SNHLY and CDR2 FYNNEI. This CDR3 has 14 residues.

CDR3 in amino acids: CASSYSLGGHRGGQPQHF. In DNA, the CDR3 is TGTGCCAGCAGTTACTCATTGGGGGGGCACAGGGGTGGCCAGCCCCAGCATTTT. The gene calls are TRBV6-2 or TRBV6-3 and TRBJ1-5; 7 bases agree with TRBD1. The J segment lost 7 bases and the V segment lost 0 bases, leaving 15 bases of the junction unmatched. This CDR3 has 18 amino acids. CDR1 is MNHEY and CDR2 is SVGEGT in the germline V gene.

About this clonotype: A much larger clonotype is one base distant, so this may be a read error. This CDR3 fails to terminate in the conserved phenylalanine or tryptophan, so it likely reflects a read error. The rearrangement joins TRBV5-4 to TRBJ2-5; 9 bases are a match to TRBD2. V gave up 4 bases and J gave up 0 bases; unmatched junction bases: 7. The length of the CDR3 is 16 residues. The germline V gene encodes CDR1 SGHNT and CDR2 YYREEE (reference sequence). CDR3 in DNA: TGTGCCAGCAGCACTAAGCGGGGGGCGAACCAAGAGACCCAGTACTCC. Amino acid sequence: CASSTKRGANQETQYS.

The rearrangement links TRBV24-1 to TRBJ2-2, with 12 bases that match TRBD2. Germline trimming cut 8 bases from V and 6 bases from J; bases unmatched to any gene: 3. The CDR3 length is 14 residues. Germline CDR1 and CDR2: KGHDR and SFDVKD. CDR3 sequence: CATMASGGAGELFF. CDR3 DNA: TGTGCCACCATGGCTAGCGGGGGGGCCGGGGAGCTGTTTTTT.